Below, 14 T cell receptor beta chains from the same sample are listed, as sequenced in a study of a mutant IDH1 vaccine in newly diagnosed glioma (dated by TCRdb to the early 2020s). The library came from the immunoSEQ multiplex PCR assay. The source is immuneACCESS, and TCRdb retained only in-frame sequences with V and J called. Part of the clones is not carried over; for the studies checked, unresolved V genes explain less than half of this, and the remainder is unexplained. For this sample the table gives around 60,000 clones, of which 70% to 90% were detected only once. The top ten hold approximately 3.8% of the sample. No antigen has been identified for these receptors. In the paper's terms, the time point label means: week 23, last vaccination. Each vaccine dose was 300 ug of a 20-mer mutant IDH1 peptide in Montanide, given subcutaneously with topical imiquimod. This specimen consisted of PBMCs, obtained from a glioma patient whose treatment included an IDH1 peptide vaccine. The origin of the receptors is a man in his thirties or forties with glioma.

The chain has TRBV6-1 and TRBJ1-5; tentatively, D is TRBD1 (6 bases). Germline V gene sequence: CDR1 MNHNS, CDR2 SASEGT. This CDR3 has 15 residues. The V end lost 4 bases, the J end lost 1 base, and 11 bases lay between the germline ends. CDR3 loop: CASSGGARSNQPQHF. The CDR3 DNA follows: TGTGCCAGCAGTGGGGGGGCGAGGAGCAATCAGCCCCAGCATTTT.

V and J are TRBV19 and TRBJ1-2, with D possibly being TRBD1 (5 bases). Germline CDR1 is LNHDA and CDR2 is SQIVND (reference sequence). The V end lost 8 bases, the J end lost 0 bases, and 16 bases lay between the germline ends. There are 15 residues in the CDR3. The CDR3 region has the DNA TGTGCCAGTGAAGAGAGGGGTAGGACTAACTATGGCTACACCTTC. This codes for CASEERGRTNYGYTF.

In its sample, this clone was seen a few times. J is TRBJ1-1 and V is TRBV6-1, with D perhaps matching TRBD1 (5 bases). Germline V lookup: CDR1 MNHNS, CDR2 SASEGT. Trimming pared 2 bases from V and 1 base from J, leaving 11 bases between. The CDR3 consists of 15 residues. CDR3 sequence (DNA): TGTGCCAGCAGTGAAACCGGACACCCGAACACTGAAGCTTTCTTT. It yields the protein CASSETGHPNTEAFF.

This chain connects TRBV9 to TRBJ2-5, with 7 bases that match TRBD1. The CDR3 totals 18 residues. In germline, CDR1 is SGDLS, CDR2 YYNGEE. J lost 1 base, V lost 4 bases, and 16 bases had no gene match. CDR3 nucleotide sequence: TGTGCCAGCAGCCGCCCCCTTTTGGAAGGGGGCTCCCAAGAGACCCAGTACTTC. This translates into CASSRPLLEGGSQETQYF.

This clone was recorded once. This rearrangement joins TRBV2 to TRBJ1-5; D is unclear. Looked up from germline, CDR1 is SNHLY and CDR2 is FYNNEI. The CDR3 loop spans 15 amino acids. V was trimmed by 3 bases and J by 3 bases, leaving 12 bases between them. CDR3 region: CASSDFGKDNQPQHF. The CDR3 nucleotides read TGTGCCAGCAGTGATTTTGGTAAGGACAATCAGCCCCAGCATTTT.

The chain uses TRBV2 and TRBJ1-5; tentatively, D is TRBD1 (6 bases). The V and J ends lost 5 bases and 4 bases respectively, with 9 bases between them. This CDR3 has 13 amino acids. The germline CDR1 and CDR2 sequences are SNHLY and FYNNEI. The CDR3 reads CASSLQGNQPQHF. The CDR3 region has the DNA TGTGCCAGCAGTCTTCAGGGGAATCAGCCCCAGCATTTT.

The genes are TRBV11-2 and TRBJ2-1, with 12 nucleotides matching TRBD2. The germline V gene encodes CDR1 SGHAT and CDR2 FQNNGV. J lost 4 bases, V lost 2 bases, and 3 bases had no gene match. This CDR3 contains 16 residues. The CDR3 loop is CASSLSLAGGYNEQFF. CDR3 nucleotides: TGTGCCAGCAGCTTATCCCTAGCGGGGGGGTACAATGAGCAGTTCTTC. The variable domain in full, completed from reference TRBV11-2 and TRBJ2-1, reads EAGVAQSPRYKIIEKRQSVAFWCNPISGHATLYWYQQILGQGPKLLIQFQNNGVVDDSQLPKDRFSAERLKGVDSTLKIQPAKLEDSAVYLCASSLSLAGGYNEQFFGPGTRLTVL.

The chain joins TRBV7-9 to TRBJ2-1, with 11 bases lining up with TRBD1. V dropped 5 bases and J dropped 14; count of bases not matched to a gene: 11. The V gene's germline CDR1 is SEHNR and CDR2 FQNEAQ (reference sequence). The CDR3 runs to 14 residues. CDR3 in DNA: TGTGCCAGCAGCGGCCATAAAAGGGACAGGGGGGAGTTCTTC. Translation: CASSGHKRDRGEFF.

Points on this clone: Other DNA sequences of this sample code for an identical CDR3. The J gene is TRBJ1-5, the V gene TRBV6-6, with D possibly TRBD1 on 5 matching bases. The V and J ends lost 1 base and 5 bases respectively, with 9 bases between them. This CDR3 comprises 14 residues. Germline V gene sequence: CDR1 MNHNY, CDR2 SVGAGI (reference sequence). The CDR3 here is CASSYWGKDQPQHF. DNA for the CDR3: TGTGCCAGCAGTTACTGGGGGAAGGATCAGCCCCAGCATTTT.

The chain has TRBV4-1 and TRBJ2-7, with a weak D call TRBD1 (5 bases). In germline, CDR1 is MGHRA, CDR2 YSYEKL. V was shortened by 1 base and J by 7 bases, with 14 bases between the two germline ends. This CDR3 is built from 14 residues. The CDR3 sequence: CASSQVQGTPEQYF. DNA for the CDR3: TGCGCCAGCAGCCAAGTCCAGGGTACCCCTGAGCAGTACTTC.

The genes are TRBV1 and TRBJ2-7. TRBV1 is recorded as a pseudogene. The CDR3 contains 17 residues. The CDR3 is CTSSQDWTGRASYEQYF. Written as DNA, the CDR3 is TGCACCAGCAGCCAAGATTGGACTGGCAGGGCCTCCTACGAGCAGTACTTC.

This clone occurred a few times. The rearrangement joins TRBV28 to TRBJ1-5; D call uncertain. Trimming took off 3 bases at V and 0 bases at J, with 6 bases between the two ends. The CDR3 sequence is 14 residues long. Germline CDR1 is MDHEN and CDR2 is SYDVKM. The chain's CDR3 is CASSFGNSNQPQHF. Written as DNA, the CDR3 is TGTGCCAGCAGTTTCGGAAATAGCAATCAGCCCCAGCATTTT.

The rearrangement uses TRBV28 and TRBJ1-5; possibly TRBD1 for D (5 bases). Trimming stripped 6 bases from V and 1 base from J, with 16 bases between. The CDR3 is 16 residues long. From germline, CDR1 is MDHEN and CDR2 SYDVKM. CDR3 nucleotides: TGTGCCAGCAGGCTAGCAGGCCGGGGGAGCAATCAGCCCCAGCATTTT. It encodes CASRLAGRGSNQPQHF.

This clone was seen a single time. DNA for the CDR3: TGTGCCAGCAGTGGGGGACAGGGGCTTTCCTACAATGAGCAGTTCTTC. Translation gives CASSGGQGLSYNEQFF. The chain is built from TRBV6-4 and TRBJ2-1, with TRBD1 matching over 10 bases. V dropped 4 bases and J dropped 1; count of bases not matched to a gene: 4. This CDR3 has 16 amino acids. Germline-derived CDR1 and CDR2 are MRHNA and SNTAGT.